This TCR beta chain was captured by sequencing in a study of T cells expressing NK-cell markers. Whole-study context: Underlying the TCR beta repertoires were sorted CD3+CD56+NKG2C+, CD3+CD56+NKG2C- and CD3+CD56-NKG2C+ T cells.

The CDR3 runs 11 residues. Germline CDR1 MDHEN, CDR2 SYDVKM. About this clonotype: Its antigen is unidentified.

Study-wide findings and caveats: About 1.0-8% of CD8+ T cells in about six donors belonged to dominant NKG2C+ clonotypes. Among a handful of donors, these clonotypes also ranked first in the CD3+CD56-NKG2C+ fraction.

TCR beta cDNA was generated via 5'RACE template switching incorporating UMIs. TCRdb processed the 5' RACE reads again and assigns one entry to each CDR3 protein, with no DNA. This sample's clone table lists about 170,000 distinct CDR3 sequences. The chain is built from TRBV28 and TRBJ2-5; as DNA is missing, the TRBD1 call by TCRdb cannot be tested. The sequence derives from a man aged 18-75 years in good health. Sequencing was carried out using blood T cells: a sorted CD56 or NKG2C T cell subset, CD4+ or CD8+ T cells, or bulk PBMC T cells (not recorded which). The CDR3 reads CARRTQETQYF.